This T cell receptor (beta chain) was recovered during a study of blood T cells in healthy people across ages. CDR3 size: 15 residues. CDR1 is SGDLS and CDR2 is YYNGEE in the germline V gene. Overall study findings and caveats: With donor CMV status unknown, expanded clonotype changes were possibly confounded.

Through a sample-barcoded 5' primer and a J-beta primer mix, a second PCR was run for about 6 to 11 cycles. Each CDR3 protein gets one entry after TCRdb re-called the 5' RACE reads with MiXCR. The table records about 1.1 million distinct CDR3 sequences, under 40% of them present only once. Concerning this clonotype: Its antigen remains unknown.

A minimum of 5 micrograms of total RNA was extracted per sample. The receptor comes from a man younger than 30 in good health. The chain joins TRBV9 to TRBJ2-1; 7 positions agree with TRBD2. Matching the DNA end better, TRBJ2-7 makes the J call doubtful. The specimen sequenced was blood. The CDR3 loop is CASSERDGRSDEQYF. The CDR3 nucleotides are TGTGCCAGCAGCGAGCGGGACGGACGATCCGACGAGCAGTACTTC.